One and the same sample provided the 29 T cell receptor beta chains below, sequenced in a study of blood T cell repertoires in COVID-19. The repertoire was sequenced with immunoSEQ multiplex PCR; TCRdb's copy has only in-frame clones and lacks some. The sample contains tens of thousands of clones, 65% to 85% of which appear only once. The specimen sequenced was peripheral blood. The receptors here all came from a man older than 75 with COVID-19, enrolled during active disease.

V and J are TRBV5-1 and TRBJ1-1, with D possibly being TRBD1 (5 bases). Germline V gives CDR1 SGHRS, CDR2 YFSETQ. The CDR3 loop spans 13 amino acids. Between the trimmed V and J ends, which lost 0 bases and 8 bases, there was a span of 11 bases. The CDR3, as DNA: TGCGCCAGCAGCTTGGGCGAGGAGGGGGAAGCTTTCTTT. Protein sequence: CASSLGEEGEAFF.

The V call is TRBV5-1, the J call TRBJ2-7, with D perhaps TRBD1 (5 bases). CDR1 is SGHRS, CDR2 YFSETQ, per germline. The CDR3 contains 13 residues. V lost 4 bases and J lost 3, with 11 bases in between. The CDR3, as DNA: TGCGCCAGCAGCATCGGACACAGCTACGAGCAGTACTTC. It codes for CASSIGHSYEQYF.

The rearrangement links TRBV30 to TRBJ1-6, with a tentative D call TRBD1 (6 bases). The CDR3 is 12 residues long. Germline V gene sequence: CDR1 GTSNPN, CDR2 SVGIG (reference sequence). This CDR3 reads CARGASNSPLHF. The CDR3 nucleotides read TGTGCTCGGGGGGCCAGTAATTCACCCCTCCACTTT.

The chain carries TRBV3-1 (or the pseudogene TRBV3-2) and TRBJ1-5; tentative D call: TRBD1 (5 bases). This CDR3 has 14 amino acids. Between the trimmed V and J ends, which lost 2 bases and 4 bases, there was a span of 9 bases. CDR1 and CDR2 (germline): LGHDT, YNNKEL (reference sequence). CDR3 sequence: CASSQRGSNQPQHF. The CDR3 coding sequence is TGTGCCAGCAGCCAAAGGGGTTCGAATCAGCCCCAGCATTTT.

The CDR3 DNA is TGCGCCAGCAGCCAAGATGGGGGCCTCGAAACCCAGTACTTC. It yields the protein CASSQDGGLETQYF. The chain is built from TRBV4-3 and TRBJ2-5, with D perhaps TRBD1 (6 bases). CDR1 LGHNA and CDR2 YSLEER come from the germline V gene. CDR3 length equals 14 residues. The V gene lost 0 bases and the J gene lost 8 bases, with 13 bases spanning the gap.

The chain joins TRBV24-1 to TRBJ1-1, with 11 bases lining up with TRBD1. This CDR3 has 16 amino acids. Germline CDR1 reads KGHDR; CDR2 reads SFDVKD. The junction had 7 bases not matched to a gene; V was cut back by 5 bases and J by 3 bases. The CDR3 loop reads CATSAAGDRGYTEAFF. The CDR3 DNA reads TGTGCCACCAGTGCCGCCGGGGACAGGGGGTACACTGAAGCTTTCTTT.

This clone was found many times. Germline and junction disagree at one end, which may indicate a read error. The chain links TRBV24-1 to TRBJ2-2, with a weak D call TRBD2 (6 bases). Germline values: CDR1 KGHDR, CDR2 SFDVKD. This CDR3 contains 16 residues. In nucleotides, the CDR3 is TGTGCCACCTGTGACCCCGGGACTGGGACGACCGGGGAGCTGTTTTTT. It yields the protein CATCDPGTGTTGELFF.

The chain employs TRBV4-1 and TRBJ2-3; TRBD2 is a possible D gene (5 bases). V was pared by 4 bases and J by 6 bases, with 11 bases between. Germline lookup yields CDR1 MGHRA and CDR2 YSYEKL. The CDR3 length is 13 residues. The CDR3 nucleotides read TGCGCCAGCAGCCGGGAGTCGTTCGATACGCAGTATTTT. Protein product: CASSRESFDTQYF.

This chain connects TRBV7-9 to TRBJ2-7; TRBD1 matches at 7 bases. V dropped 5 bases and J dropped 1; count of bases not matched to a gene: 11. Germline V gene data show CDR1 as SEHNR and CDR2 as FQNEAQ (reference sequence). The CDR3 loop spans 16 amino acids. The CDR3 coding sequence is TGTGCCAGCAGCAAACGATACAGGGGTCGGTCCTACGAGCAGTACGTC. Amino acids: CASSKRYRGRSYEQYV.

This clone showed up just once. The V gene is TRBV12-5, the J gene TRBJ2-1; TRBD1 agrees at 7 bases. From germline, CDR1 is LGHNT and CDR2 FRNRAP. The CDR3 spans 18 residues. The J segment lost 4 bases and the V segment lost 2 bases, leaving 14 bases of the junction unmatched. CDR3 region: CASGLTSIRDRQYNEQFF. CDR3 in DNA: TGTGCTAGTGGTTTGACCTCGATCCGGGACAGACAGTACAATGAGCAGTTCTTC.

The chain employs TRBV10-3 and TRBJ2-7, with D maybe TRBD2 (6 bases). The CDR3 contains 13 residues. V was trimmed by 0 bases and J by 6 bases, leaving 9 bases between them. Germline-derived CDR1 and CDR2 are ENHRY and SYGVKD. CDR3 DNA: TGTGCCATCAGTGAGTCGGAGGGCGGCGAGCAGTACTTC. It encodes CAISESEGGEQYF.

The chain carries TRBV28 and TRBJ1-5; tentative D call: TRBD1 (5 bases). The CDR3 has 13 residues. Germline CDR1 and CDR2: MDHEN and SYDVKM. V lost 6 bases and J 7 bases, leaving 13 bases between the germline ends. The CDR3 DNA reads as TGTGCCAGCAGCCCGGGGGTGAGCCAGCCCCAGCATTTT. Translation gives CASSPGVSQPQHF.

Here the CDR3 DNA reads TGCGCCAGCAGCTCAGGAACTAGCGGGAGGGCAGATGAGCAGTTCTTC. Protein sequence: CASSSGTSGRADEQFF. The rearrangement links TRBV5-1 to TRBJ2-1; 13 bases align to TRBD2. The CDR3 sequence is 16 residues long. The trim removed 3 bases at V and 8 bases at J, leaving 8 bases unmatched. Germline CDR1 reads SGHRS; CDR2 reads YFSETQ.

The gene calls are TRBV4-3 and TRBJ2-2; the D gene is possibly TRBD1 (6 bases). The length of the CDR3 is 14 residues. Germline loops: CDR1 LGHNA, CDR2 YSLEER. V was shortened by 3 bases and J by 5 bases, with 10 bases between the two germline ends. CDR3 DNA sequence: TGCGCCAGCAGCCACTCAGGGGATACCGGGGAGCTGTTTTTT. This sequence encodes CASSHSGDTGELFF.

The chain combines TRBV9 with TRBJ2-3, with D unclear. The germline CDR1 and CDR2 sequences are SGDLS and YYNGEE. The CDR3 has 15 residues. The V end lost 0 bases, the J end lost 1 base, and 9 bases lay between the germline ends. The CDR3 reads CASSVVGDGTDTQYF. The CDR3 nucleotides are TGTGCCAGCAGCGTAGTGGGCGATGGCACAGATACGCAGTATTTT.

The gene calls are TRBV6-5 and TRBJ1-2; 7 nucleotides align to TRBD1. The CDR3 extends over 15 amino acids. Trimming removed 0 bases from V and 1 base from J; junction bases left unmatched: 2. CDR1 MNHEY and CDR2 SVGAGI come from the germline V gene. The CDR3 sequence: CASSYSTGNNYGYTF. In DNA form, the CDR3 reads TGTGCCAGCAGTTACTCGACAGGGAATAACTATGGCTACACCTTC.

The chain uses TRBV24-1 and TRBJ1-1, with 10 bases lining up with TRBD1. Per the germline V gene, CDR1 is KGHDR and CDR2 is SFDVKD. V gave up 4 bases and J gave up 5 bases; unmatched junction bases: 6. This CDR3 region has 15 residues. CDR3 sequence reads: CATSESDRGRTEAFF. CDR3 nucleotides: TGTGCCACCAGTGAGTCGGACAGGGGGAGAACTGAAGCTTTCTTT.

This chain connects TRBV5-6 to TRBJ1-2; a weak D match, TRBD1 (6 bases). Trimming removed 2 bases at V and 4 bases at J, with 15 bases between. The CDR3 sequence is 15 residues long. Germline V gives CDR1 SGHDT, CDR2 YYEEEE. DNA for the CDR3: TGTGCCAGCAGCTTAGCCCCGGACAGCCCCTATGGCTACACCTTC. Protein product: CASSLAPDSPYGYTF.

This chain uses TRBV5-4 with TRBJ1-3; 8 nucleotides agree with TRBD1. V lost 4 bases to trimming and J lost 1 base; unmatched junction nucleotides: 4. The germline CDR1 and CDR2 sequences are SGHNT and YYREEE (reference sequence). The CDR3 runs 15 residues. The CDR3 DNA reads as TGTGCCAGCAGCCCCGGACAGGGATCTGGAAACACCATATATTTT. Translated: CASSPGQGSGNTIYF.

This clone has just one count. The chain joins TRBV6-2 or TRBV6-3 to TRBJ2-3; TRBD2 matches 8 bases. The junction had 6 bases not matched to a gene; V was cut back by 6 bases and J by 1 base. The CDR3 is 15 amino acids. From germline, CDR1 is MNHEY and CDR2 SVGEGT. CDR3 sequence reads: CASSRSSGGTDTQYF. The CDR3 region has the DNA TGTGCCAGCAGCCGGAGTAGCGGGGGCACAGATACGCAGTATTTT.

The genes are TRBV5-1 and TRBJ2-3; the D gene is possibly TRBD2 (5 bases). This CDR3 contains 13 residues. The V end lost 4 bases, the J end lost 1 base, and 7 bases lay between the germline ends. CDR1 and CDR2 (germline): SGHRS, YFSETQ. The CDR3 nucleotides read TGCGCCAGCAGCGCGGAGGGCACAGATACGCAGTATTTT. It encodes CASSAEGTDTQYF.

This clone was counted once. This CDR3 is CAWSPGLGYTF. CDR3 sequence (DNA): TGTGCCTGGAGCCCGGGACTCGGCTACACCTTC. V is TRBV30 and J is TRBJ1-2, with D possibly being TRBD1 (5 bases). This CDR3 is 11 amino acids long. Germline values: CDR1 GTSNPN, CDR2 SVGIG (reference sequence). V lost 3 bases to trimming and J lost 8 bases, with 10 bases between them.

This clone was picked up one time. The chain uses TRBV29-1 and TRBJ2-2, with 12 bases aligning to TRBD2. Germline V gene data show CDR1 as SQVTM and CDR2 as ANQGSEA. CDR3 length: 17 amino acids. With 6 bases clipped from V and 4 bases from J, the junction kept 12 bases outside the gene matches. The DNA of the CDR3 is TGCAGCGTGAGGGCTAGCGGGGGGGCCGTGGGCACCGGGGAGCTGTTTTTT. It specifies CSVRASGGAVGTGELFF.

This chain joins TRBV7-2 and TRBJ1-6, with TRBD1 matching over 8 bases. Germline V gene lookup returns CDR1 SGHTA and CDR2 FQGNSA. The CDR3 is 15 residues long. Trimming took 5 bases from V and 9 from J; bases not matched to a gene: 9. The CDR3 coding sequence is TGTGCCAGCAGCCCTGGGACAGGTGGACGTTCACCCCTCCACTTT. Translation: CASSPGTGGRSPLHF.

The rearrangement links TRBV7-2 to TRBJ2-2, with 8 nucleotides matching TRBD2. Trimming took 6 bases from V and 1 from J; bases not matched to a gene: 10. The CDR3 is made up of 17 amino acids. Germline-derived CDR1 and CDR2 are SGHTA and FQGNSA. The CDR3, as DNA: TGTGCCAGCAGAACGGGCGGGCTAGCGGGGAACACCGGGGAGCTGTTTTTT. Protein: CASRTGGLAGNTGELFF.

The chain joins TRBV15 to TRBJ2-6; TRBD1 might be the D (6 bases). The CDR3 totals 17 residues. V was clipped by 4 bases and J by 0 bases, with 13 bases between them. In germline, CDR1 is LNHNV, CDR2 YYDKDF (reference sequence). The CDR3 is CATSNGRGDSGANVLTF. As DNA, the CDR3 is TGTGCCACCAGCAACGGCAGGGGAGACTCTGGGGCCAACGTCCTGACTTTC.

The genes are TRBV30 and TRBJ1-1; no clear D. This CDR3 region has 13 residues. Trimming shortened V by 4 bases and J by 5 bases, and 14 bases separated the two germline ends. Germline-derived CDR1 and CDR2 are GTSNPN and SVGIG (reference sequence). The CDR3 nucleotides read TGTGCCTGGACAAGAAACGAGCGGACTGAAGCTTTCTTT. Residues: CAWTRNERTEAFF.

The V call is TRBV3-1 (or the pseudogene TRBV3-2), the J call TRBJ2-7; D is perhaps TRBD1 (6 bases). This CDR3 region has 15 residues. Germline CDR1 is LGHDT and CDR2 is YNNKEL (reference sequence). V lost 5 bases, J lost 3 bases, and 17 bases lay in between. CDR3 loop: CASSAQPGTIYEQYV. CDR3 nucleotides: TGTGCCAGCAGCGCCCAACCCGGGACAATCTACGAGCAGTACGTC.

This chain connects TRBV4-3 to TRBJ2-3, with TRBD2 matching over 10 bases. The junction had 6 bases not matched to a gene; V was cut back by 0 bases and J by 6 bases. Germline V gives CDR1 LGHNA, CDR2 YSLEER. The CDR3 loop spans 16 amino acids. This CDR3 is CASSQDSSGSYDTQYF. The CDR3 nucleotides are TGCGCCAGCAGCCAAGATTCTAGCGGGAGTTACGATACGCAGTATTTT.